This TCR beta chain was documented in a study of blood T cell repertoires in COVID-19. On the study more broadly: PBMCs, B-cell-depleted T cells, or T cells provided the cDNA or gDNA that made up the material.

This clone occurred once. The CDR3 sequence is 17 residues long. Trimming took 7 bases from V and 1 from J; bases not matched to a gene: 14. Germline CDR1 is SGHVS and CDR2 is FQNEAQ. Within the 2 weeks before study entry, each person in the exposed group met a COVID-19 case. The repertoire was sequenced with immunoSEQ multiplex PCR; TCRdb's copy has only in-frame clones and lacks some. The sample comprises 350,000 to 450,000 clones, approximately 89% of which are singletons, and roughly 0.9% rests with the top ten. The source material was PBMCs or T cells enriched from blood (not recorded which). The clonotype was recovered from a woman between 40 and 50 years old who had been exposed to COVID-19. The chain combines TRBV7-8 with TRBJ2-7; 9 nucleotides agree with TRBD2. The CDR3 nucleotides are TGTGCCAGCACCGCGAGGGGTGGTAGCGGGGGTTCCTACGAGCAGTACTTC. Its translation is CASTARGGSGGSYEQYF.